The 4 T cell receptor beta chains below were found in one sample sequenced in a study of response to subunit inactivated influenza vaccine. TCRdb used MiXCR to reprocess the RT-PCR reads, holding one entry per CDR3 protein. Among hundreds of thousands of distinct CDR3 sequences listed, roughly 14% were seen once. The sequencing used PBMCs from blood, collected less than 13 days after vaccination. These receptors all come from a man over 45 who received an inactivated influenza vaccine.

This clonotype was counted at least ten times. V and J are TRBV7-3 and TRBJ1-1; D remains ambiguous. V gave up 0 bases and J gave up 6 bases, with 14 bases separating them. The length of the CDR3 is 15 residues. Germline V gene lookup returns CDR1 SGHTA and CDR2 FQGTGA. CDR3 nucleotide sequence: TGTGCCAGCAGCTTAACCGGGGTTCCCTCCTCTGAAGCTTTCTTT. It yields the protein CASSLTGVPSSEAFF.

A few counts support this clonotype. This sequence joins TRBV9 and TRBJ2-7; D call uncertain. The germline gives CDR1 SGDLS, CDR2 YYNGEE. The CDR3 has 15 amino acids. V lost 0 bases, J lost 7 bases, and 17 bases lay in between. CDR3 sequence: CASSVGFGPVGEQYF. The CDR3 DNA is TGTGCCAGCAGCGTAGGTTTTGGACCCGTCGGAGAGCAGTACTTC.

This clonotype appeared a few times. The rearrangement uses TRBV6-5 and TRBJ2-1; D may correspond to TRBD1 or TRBD2 (5 bases each). Germline loops: CDR1 MNHEY, CDR2 SVGAGI. The CDR3 has 12 residues. Deletions cut 8 bases from V and 9 bases from J, with 14 bases between. CDR3 sequence reads: CASGYRSGEQFF. DNA of the CDR3: TGTGCCAGCGGGTACAGGAGCGGTGAGCAGTTCTTC.

In this sample, this clonotype turned up many times. The chain uses TRBV5-1 and TRBJ2-5, with D possibly matching TRBD1 (6 bases). CDR3 length: 15 residues. Germline V gene data show CDR1 as SGHRS and CDR2 as YFSETQ. V dropped 2 bases and J dropped 0 bases, with 11 bases sitting between them. The CDR3 loop is CASSFRAGDQETQYF. DNA for the CDR3: TGCGCCAGCAGCTTTCGGGCAGGGGACCAAGAGACCCAGTACTTC.